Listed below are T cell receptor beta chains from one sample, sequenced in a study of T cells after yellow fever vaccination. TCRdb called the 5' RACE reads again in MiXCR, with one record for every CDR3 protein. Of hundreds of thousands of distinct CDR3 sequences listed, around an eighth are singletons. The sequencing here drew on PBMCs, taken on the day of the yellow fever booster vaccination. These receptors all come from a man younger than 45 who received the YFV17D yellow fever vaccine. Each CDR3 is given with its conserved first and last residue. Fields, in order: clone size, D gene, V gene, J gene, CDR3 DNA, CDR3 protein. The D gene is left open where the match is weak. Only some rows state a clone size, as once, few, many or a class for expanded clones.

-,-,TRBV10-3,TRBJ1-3,TGTGCCATTGCGTCGGGGGGGTCTAGAAACACCATATATTTT,CAIASGGSRNTIYF
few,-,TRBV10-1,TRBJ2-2,TGCGCCGCGCATCAAACAATAGACAGCCGGGACGGGGAGCTGTTTTTT,CAAHQTIDSRDGELFF
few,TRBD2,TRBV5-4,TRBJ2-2,TGTGCCAGCAGCCCGATTAGCGGGAGTCGATCCGGGGAGCTGTTTTTT,CASSPISGSRSGELFF
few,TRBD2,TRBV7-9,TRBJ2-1,TGTGCCAGCATCTCTCTCGATGCGGGAGAAAACAATGAGCAGTTCTTC,CASISLDAGENNEQFF
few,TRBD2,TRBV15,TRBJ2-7,TGTGCCACCAGCACTGGGACTAGCGCCTACTACGAGCAGTACTTC,CATSTGTSAYYEQYF
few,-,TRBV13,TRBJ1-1,TGTGGGTTAATCTTTCCCACTGAAGCTTTCTTT,CGLIFPTEAFF
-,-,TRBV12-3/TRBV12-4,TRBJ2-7,TGTGCCAGCAGTTTCGGGGACGCAAACTACAAGCAGTACTTC,CASSFGDANYKQYF
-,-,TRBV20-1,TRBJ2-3,TGCAGTGCGATTCTCCCCGGGGGCACAGATACGCAGTATTTT,CSAILPGGTDTQYF
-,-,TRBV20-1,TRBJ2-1,TGCAGTGCTAGTTTAGTCGCTGAGCAGTTCTTC,CSASLVAEQFF
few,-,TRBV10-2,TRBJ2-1,TGCGCCAGCAGTGGGACCACCTATGGCTACAATGAGCAGTTCTTC,CASSGTTYGYNEQFF
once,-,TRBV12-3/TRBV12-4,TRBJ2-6,TGTGCCAGCACCCCCCCTGGGACTGGGGCCAACGTCCTGACTTTC,CASTPPGTGANVLTF
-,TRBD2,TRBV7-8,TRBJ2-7,TGTGCCAGCAGCTCCGAGGGACTAGCCGGCCGCTACGAGCAGTACTTC,CASSSEGLAGRYEQYF
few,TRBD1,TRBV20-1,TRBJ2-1,TGCAGTGCTAGCAACTTACGGGACAGGGGCCTTTACAATGAGCAGTTCTTC,CSASNLRDRGLYNEQFF
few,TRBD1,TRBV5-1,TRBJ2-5,TGCGCCAGCAGCAACCCGGGACAGGGGTATGTTTCTGCGTACGGCCAAGAGACCCAGTACTTC,CASSNPGQGYVSAYGQETQYF
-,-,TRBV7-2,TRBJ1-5,TGTGCCAGCAGCTCCGGACGTTATCAGCCCCAGCATTTT,CASSSGRYQPQHF
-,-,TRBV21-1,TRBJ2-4,TGTGCCAGCAGGGCGGGGATTAAAAACATTCAGTACTTC,CASRAGIKNIQYF
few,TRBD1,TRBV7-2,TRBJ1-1,TGTGCCAGCAGCTTAGCATGGGGGACCGGGACAGGTTTATCAAGGGACACTGAAGCTTTCTTT,CASSLAWGTGTGLSRDTEAFF
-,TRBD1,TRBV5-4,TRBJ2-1,TGTGCCAGCACCAACAGACAGGGGTCCTACAATGAGCAGTTCTTC,CASTNRQGSYNEQFF
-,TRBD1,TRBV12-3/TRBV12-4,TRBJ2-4,TGTGCCAGCAGAGGGACAGGGGCTAAAAACATTCAGTACTTC,CASRGTGAKNIQYF
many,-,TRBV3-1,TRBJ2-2,TGTGCCAGCAGCCGCCAGGGGCTCACCGGGGAGCTGTTTTTT,CASSRQGLTGELFF
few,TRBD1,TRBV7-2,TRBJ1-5,TGTGCCAGCAGCTTCCCGGGACAGGGCCAGCCCCAGCATTTT,CASSFPGQGQPQHF
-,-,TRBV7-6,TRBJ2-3,TGTGCCAGCAGCTATAACGCAGATACGCAGTATTTT,CASSYNADTQYF
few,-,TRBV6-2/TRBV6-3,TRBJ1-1,TGTGCCAGCAGTTACTTCCAGGGCGCTGAAGCTTTCTTT,CASSYFQGAEAFF
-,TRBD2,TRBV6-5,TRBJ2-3,TGTGCCAGCAGTTACTTGGCTAGCGGGAGCGCAGATACGCAGTATTTT,CASSYLASGSADTQYF
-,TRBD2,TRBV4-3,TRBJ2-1,TGCGCCAGCAGCCAAGCTAGTACTAGCGTTGACAATGAGCAGTTCTTC,CASSQASTSVDNEQFF
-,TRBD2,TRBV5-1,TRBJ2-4,TGCGCCAGCAGCTTGGTGGTAGCGGGAGCGGGGAACATTCAGTACTTC,CASSLVVAGAGNIQYF
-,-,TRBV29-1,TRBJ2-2,TGCAGCTCCCCCCCCCCCGACACCGGGGAGCTGTTTTTT,CSSPPPDTGELFF
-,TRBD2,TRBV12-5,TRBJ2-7,TGTGCTAGTGGTTCCTCCGGGACTAGCGGCTCCTACGAGCAGTACTTC,CASGSSGTSGSYEQYF
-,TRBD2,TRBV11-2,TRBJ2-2,TGTGCCAGCAGCTTAGTAGGGGCGGGAGGTTTTTCCGCCGGGGAGCTGTTTTTT,CASSLVGAGGFSAGELFF
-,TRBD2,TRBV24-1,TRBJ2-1,TGTGCCACCAGTGATACCCTAGCGGGAGGCCTAAGGAATGAGCAGTTCTTC,CATSDTLAGGLRNEQFF
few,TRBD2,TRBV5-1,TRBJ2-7,TGCGCCAGCAGCTTGGAGGAGCGGGGCCCTTACGAGCAGTACTTC,CASSLEERGPYEQYF
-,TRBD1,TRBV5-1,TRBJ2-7,TGCGCCAGCAGCTTCGGGACAGATACCTACGAGCAGTACTTC,CASSFGTDTYEQYF
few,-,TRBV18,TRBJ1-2,TGTGCCAGCTCCCCGGAAGGGACACTTGGCTACACCTTC,CASSPEGTLGYTF
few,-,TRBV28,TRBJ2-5,TGTGCCAGCAGTTTAGACAGGAACCAGGAGACCCAGTACTTC,CASSLDRNQETQYF
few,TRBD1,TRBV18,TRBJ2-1,TGTGCCAGCTCATCACAGGGGGCTAGCGGCCACAATGAGCAGTTCTTC,CASSSQGASGHNEQFF
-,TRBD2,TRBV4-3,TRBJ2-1,TGCACCGGGGGGGAGGGATACAATGAGCAGTTCTTC,CTGGEGYNEQFF
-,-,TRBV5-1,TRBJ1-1,TGCGCCAGCAGCTTGGTGCCGGTGGGGGGAAACACTGAAGCTTTCTTT,CASSLVPVGGNTEAFF
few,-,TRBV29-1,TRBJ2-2,TGCAGCGCCCTAATAAGAGGGAGAGGCCCCGGGGAGCTGTTTTTT,CSALIRGRGPGELFF
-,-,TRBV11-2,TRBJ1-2,TGTGCCAGCAGCTTAGTGCCGGTAGGGGATGGCTACACCTTC,CASSLVPVGDGYTF
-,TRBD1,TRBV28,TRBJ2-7,TGTGCCAGCAGTTCTCCCGGGACAGGGGGTCGGGAGCAGTACTTC,CASSSPGTGGREQYF
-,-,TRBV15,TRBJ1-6,TGTGCCACCAGCAGAGGCTCCGATAATTCACCCCTCCACTTT,CATSRGSDNSPLHF
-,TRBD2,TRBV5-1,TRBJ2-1,TGCGCCAGCAGCCCGACTAGCGGGAGATCGGGTGAGCAGTTCTTC,CASSPTSGRSGEQFF
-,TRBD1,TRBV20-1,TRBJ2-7,TGCAGTGCTAGGAAACAGGGGGCGGAGTACTTC,CSARKQGAEYF
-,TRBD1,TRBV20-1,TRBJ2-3,TGCAGTGCTAGCGGGACAGGGAGGACAGATACGCAGTATTTT,CSASGTGRTDTQYF
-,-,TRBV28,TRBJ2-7,TGTGCCAGCAGTTTATGGGACCCCCCCACGGAGTACTTC,CASSLWDPPTEYF
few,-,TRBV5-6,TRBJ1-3,TGTGCCACTTCACAGGGACGGGGAAACACCATATATTTT,CATSQGRGNTIYF
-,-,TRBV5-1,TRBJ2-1,TGCGCCAGCAGCTTCAGGGAGACTGGGGATGAGCAGTTCTTC,CASSFRETGDEQFF
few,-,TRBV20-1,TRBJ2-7,TGCAGTGCTGCCAGGGGGGCTAACTACGAGCAGTACTTC,CSAARGANYEQYF
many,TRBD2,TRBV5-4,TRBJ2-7,TGTGCCAGCAGCTTGGGACTAGCGGGAGTTAACGAGCAGTACTTC,CASSLGLAGVNEQYF
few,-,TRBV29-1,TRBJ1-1,TGCAGCGCCCCAGGGTCGCGGGCTGAAGCTTTCTTT,CSAPGSRAEAFF